This T cell receptor delta chain was identified in a study of γδ T cells in repeated Plasmodium falciparum infection. This clone appeared a few times. A far larger clone is one nucleotide away, so this likely arose from a read error. Other DNA sequences in this sample translate to the same CDR3. Trimming took 4 bases from V and 3 from J; bases not matched to a gene: 21. Germline V gene lookup returns CDR1 TSWWSYY and CDR2 QGS. The CDR3 totals 21 residues. Gammadelta T cells were flow-sorted from PBMC into Vgamma9/Vdelta2+ and Vdelta2-negative populations for bulk analysis. Each sorted gammadelta sample had TRG and TRD chains sequenced. TCRdb re-analyzed the multiplex PCR reads via CATT. The top ten clones hold around 22% of a sample with 50,000 to 60,000 delta-chain clones, about 2% of them seen once.

Input material: gamma-delta T cells from blood. This chain links TRDV1 with TRDJ1, with 12 bases matching TRDD3. The J gene, left out of TCRdb, was set here by checking the DNA against germline. This sequence originates from a pool of human donors (malaria-infected and uninfected, not separated). The CDR3 DNA reads TGTGCTCTTGGGGTTCCACGGGCCTTCTTTTATTACTGGGGGATACCCGATAAACTCATCTTT. This gives the protein CALGVPRAFFYYWGIPDKLIF.